A single sample gave rise to the 15 T cell receptor beta chains below, sequenced in a study of CD8+ T cells in alopecia areata (dated by TCRdb to the late 2010s). According to the study, the label for this sample's time point signals: baseline before oral tofacitinib. Library prep was done by the immunoSEQ multiplex PCR assay. RNA was extracted from all samples and reverse transcribed into cDNA, which served as template for TCR sequencing. Imported from immuneACCESS, the table was reduced by TCRdb to in-frame sequences with V and J called. These copies leave out some clones; in studies compared against another copy, an unresolved V gene accounts for under half, and the cause of the remainder is not known. Here the sample has hundreds of thousands of clones; about 53% occur a single time. Together, the top ten hold over 0.4% of the sample. The specimen was CD4+ T cells sorted from blood, collected at week 0. Every receptor here comes from a human donor with alopecia areata.

This clone was counted only a few times. V gene TRBV9 combines with J gene TRBJ2-7; tentative D call: TRBD1 (5 bases). V dropped 0 bases and J dropped 2 bases, with 9 bases sitting between them. The germline V gene encodes CDR1 SGDLS and CDR2 YYNGEE. There are 14 residues in the CDR3. The CDR3 DNA reads TGTGCCAGCAGCGTAGGATGGGGCGCCTACGAGCAGTACTTC. Translating gives CASSVGWGAYEQYF.

This clone was counted only a few times. The V and J genes are TRBV18 and TRBJ2-3; 10 bases are shared with TRBD2. Germline lookup yields CDR1 KGHSH and CDR2 LQKENI. The CDR3 runs 16 residues. The ends lost 4 bases at V and 4 bases at J; junction bases unmatched: 8. CDR3 sequence reads: CASSRTSGAVADTQYF. The CDR3 DNA sequence: TGTGCCAGCTCACGTACTAGCGGGGCCGTTGCAGATACGCAGTATTTT.

This chain joins TRBV2 and TRBJ1-1, with D unresolved. CDR3 size: 11 residues. V gave up 8 bases and J gave up 3 bases, with 7 bases separating them. CDR1 and CDR2 (germline): SNHLY, FYNNEI. DNA of the CDR3: TGTGCCAGCTTGGTTGACACTGAAGCTTTCTTT. This encodes CASLVDTEAFF.

This clone was seen a handful of times. The chain carries TRBV4-2 and TRBJ2-3; D ambiguous. Germline V gene sequence: CDR1 LGHNA, CDR2 YNFKEQ. V dropped 0 bases and J dropped 0 bases, with 10 bases sitting between them. CDR3 length equals 16 residues. The CDR3 protein is CASSQDLATSTDTQYF. The CDR3 bases are TGTGCCAGCAGCCAAGATTTGGCGACTAGCACAGATACGCAGTATTTT.

This clone has only a few counts. This chain connects TRBV4-2 to TRBJ2-2; 12 nucleotides match TRBD2. The CDR3 contains 18 residues. The J segment lost 0 bases and the V segment lost 3 bases, leaving 5 bases of the junction unmatched. Germline CDR1 is LGHNA and CDR2 is YNFKEQ. CDR3 nucleotides: TGTGCCAGCAGCCATTGGACTAGCGGGACTACGAACACCGGGGAGCTGTTTTTT. Residues: CASSHWTSGTTNTGELFF.

This clone was counted between two and nine times. The genes are TRBV16 and TRBJ1-5; D is possibly TRBD1 (6 bases). This CDR3 comprises 13 residues. Germline V CDR1 and CDR2: KGHSY, FQNENV. With 6 bases removed from V and 3 bases from J, the gap between germline ends came to 9 bases. The CDR3, as DNA: TGTGCCAGCAGTGGACAGATCAATCAGCCCCAGCATTTT. This translates into CASSGQINQPQHF.

This clone is a singleton in its sample. V gene TRBV30 combines with J gene TRBJ2-7; a weak D match, TRBD1 (6 bases). The CDR3 loop spans 16 amino acids. CDR1 is GTSNPN and CDR2 is SVGIG in the germline V gene (reference sequence). The V and J ends lost 2 bases and 3 bases respectively, with 20 bases between them. In DNA form, the CDR3 reads TGTGCCTGGAGTCCCCTCCGGGAACAGGGCCGCTACGAGCAGTACTTC. It is translated as CAWSPLREQGRYEQYF.

The rearrangement joins TRBV6-5 to TRBJ2-7; TRBD2 agrees at 10 bases. Germline CDR1 and CDR2: MNHEY and SVGAGI. V shed 6 bases, J shed 4 bases, and the junction held 9 bases outside the gene matches. This CDR3 contains 15 residues. The CDR3 reads CASRPSGGASYEQYF. For the CDR3, the DNA is TGTGCCAGCAGACCAAGCGGGGGGGCGTCATACGAGCAGTACTTC.

The gene calls are TRBV29-1 and TRBJ1-1, with unresolved D. V lost 2 bases to trimming and J lost 0 bases, with 7 bases between them. This CDR3 is 13 amino acids long. Germline V gene sequence: CDR1 SQVTM, CDR2 ANQGSEA. The CDR3 bases are TGCAGCGTTGAATGGGCAGTGAACACTGAAGCTTTCTTT. Its protein product is CSVEWAVNTEAFF.

This clone was picked up a small number of times. The chain combines TRBV6-5 with TRBJ2-7, with 8 nucleotides matching TRBD2. The CDR3 is 15 amino acids. V lost 5 bases, J lost 3 bases, and 9 bases stayed unmatched. Germline V gene sequence: CDR1 MNHEY, CDR2 SVGAGI. The CDR3 reads CASSRTGTSIYEQYF. The CDR3 nucleotides read TGTGCCAGCAGTCGTACCGGGACTAGTATCTACGAGCAGTACTTC.

This clone was seen just once. The genes are TRBV5-1 and TRBJ2-3; 14 bases match TRBD2. This CDR3 has 15 amino acids. The V gene end was trimmed by 4 bases and the J gene end by 6 bases; junction bases not matched to a gene: 4. Germline CDR1 is SGHRS and CDR2 is YFSETQ. The CDR3 region is CASSMGLAGVDTQYF. The CDR3 DNA reads as TGCGCCAGCAGCATGGGACTAGCGGGAGTGGATACGCAGTATTTT.

The rearrangement joins TRBV18 to TRBJ1-2; D not certain. The CDR3 is 13 residues long. Germline V gene data show CDR1 as KGHSH and CDR2 as LQKENI. With 2 bases removed from V and 5 bases from J, the gap between germline ends came to 9 bases. The CDR3 coding sequence is TGTGCCAGCTCACCATCGGCAGAGTATGGCTACACCTTC. This gives the protein CASSPSAEYGYTF. The full variable domain, completed using reference TRBV18 and TRBJ1-2, is NAGVMQNPRHLVRRRGQEARLRCSPMKGHSHVYWYRQLPEEGLKFMVYLQKENIIDESGMPKERFSAEFPKEGPSILRIQQVVRGDSAAYFCASSPSAEYGYTFGSGTRLTVV.

This clone was detected many times. V gene TRBV4-1 combines with J gene TRBJ2-5; no reliable D call. V shed 0 bases and J shed 1 base, with 0 bases lying between them. CDR3 length: 12 amino acids. Germline values: CDR1 MGHRA, CDR2 YSYEKL. In DNA form, the CDR3 reads TGCGCCAGCAGCCAAGACCAAGAGACCCAGTACTTC. Residues: CASSQDQETQYF.

This clone showed up many times. The V and J genes are TRBV6-5 and TRBJ2-7, with 8 bases matching TRBD2. This CDR3 has 14 amino acids. Germline V gene lookup returns CDR1 MNHEY and CDR2 SVGAGI. Germline trimming cut 6 bases from V and 1 base from J; bases unmatched to any gene: 5. The CDR3, as DNA: TGTGCCAGCAGCCGGTCGGGAGGGTCCTACGAGCAGTACTTC. Translated: CASSRSGGSYEQYF.

This clone was seen a handful of times. This chain joins TRBV5-4 and TRBJ2-1; D may be TRBD2 (6 bases). This CDR3 comprises 15 residues. Trimming took 2 bases from V and 6 from J, leaving 15 bases between them. Looked up from germline, CDR1 is SGHNT and CDR2 is YYREEE (reference sequence). The CDR3 region is CASSLGRGLRNEQFF. The CDR3 coding sequence is TGTGCCAGCAGCTTAGGGCGGGGCTTACGCAATGAGCAGTTCTTC.